Presented here are 12 T cell receptor beta chains from one specimen sequenced in a study of blood T cell repertoires in COVID-19. Measured with immunoSEQ multiplex PCR; TCRdb has only the in-frame clones, and not every one. In the table there are about 220,000 clones, 84% of which are singletons. Sequenced sample: peripheral blood. The receptors shown here come from a man aged 25-40 years with active or convalescent COVID-19.

The chain couples TRBV30 to TRBJ2-2, with TRBD2 as a possible D gene (6 bases). CDR3 length: 13 residues. Germline CDR1 GTSNPN, CDR2 SVGIG (reference sequence). V lost 0 bases and J 7 bases, leaving 9 bases between the germline ends. The CDR3 nucleotides are TGTGCCTGGAGTGTTTCGGGGGACGGGGAGCTGTTTTTT. This encodes CAWSVSGDGELFF.

The chain employs TRBV28 and TRBJ1-6; a weak D match, TRBD1 (6 bases). Germline V CDR1 and CDR2: MDHEN, SYDVKM. The CDR3 has 15 amino acids. V was pared by 6 bases and J by 8 bases, with 17 bases between. In nucleotides, the CDR3 is TGTGCCAGCAGCGAGAGGGACACCTCGTATTCACCCCTCCACTTT. Its protein is CASSERDTSYSPLHF.

In this sample, this clone turned up once. The rearrangement uses TRBV9 and TRBJ1-4; D remains unclear. The germline gives CDR1 SGDLS, CDR2 YYNGEE. The CDR3 has 12 amino acids. The V end lost 2 bases, the J end lost 8 bases, and 7 bases lay between the germline ends. In nucleotides, the CDR3 is TGTGCCAGCAGCGTCGTGGGCGAAAAACTGTTTTTT. It codes for CASSVVGEKLFF.

Comments on this clone: Other nucleotide sequences from this sample produce the same CDR3. The rearrangement links TRBV20-1 to TRBJ2-7, with 11 bases that match TRBD2. The V gene's germline CDR1 is DFQATT and CDR2 SNEGSKA (reference sequence). This CDR3 has 13 amino acids. V was clipped by 3 bases and J by 4 bases; unmatched bases: 2. The CDR3 DNA reads as TGCAGTGCTAGTCTAGCGGGAGGTTACGAGCAGTACTTC. It codes for CSASLAGGYEQYF.

The chain links TRBV5-1 to TRBJ1-1; weak D call: TRBD1 (6 bases). Germline CDR1 SGHRS, CDR2 YFSETQ. The CDR3 is 14 amino acids. Trimming pared 4 bases from V and 8 bases from J, leaving 18 bases between. The CDR3 region is CASSADRASSEAFF. Here the CDR3 DNA reads TGCGCCAGCAGCGCGGACAGAGCGTCCTCCGAAGCTTTCTTT.

This clone appeared a single time. The chain couples TRBV7-5 to TRBJ2-7; the D call in the table, TRBD1, was not verified against the DNA. TRBV7-5 has pseudogene status. This CDR3 contains 16 residues. DNA of the CDR3: TGTGCCAGAAGCTCCTGGGGCTCCCTAATACACTACGAGCAGTACTTC. The encoded protein is CARSSWGSLIHYEQYF.

The chain carries TRBV30 and TRBJ2-3, with D possibly TRBD2 on 6 matching bases. V lost 3 bases to trimming and J lost 7 bases, with 14 bases between them. The CDR3 sequence is 13 residues long. CDR1 and CDR2 (germline): GTSNPN, SVGIG (reference sequence). Written as DNA, the CDR3 is TGTGCCTGGAGAGCCCCAGGAGGGAATACGCAGTATTTT. Translation: CAWRAPGGNTQYF.

The rearrangement joins TRBV7-2 to TRBJ2-7; 9 bases map to TRBD1. V shed 5 bases, J shed 1 base, and the junction held 6 bases outside the gene matches. Germline CDR1 and CDR2: SGHTA and FQGNSA. The CDR3 contains 15 residues. CDR3: CASSRDRVGSYEQYF. In DNA form, the CDR3 reads TGTGCCAGCAGCCGGGACAGGGTCGGATCCTACGAGCAGTACTTC.

Worth noting for this clone: The sample has other DNA sequences that encode this CDR3 too. The gene calls are TRBV19 and TRBJ1-3; 7 bases match TRBD1. The germline gives CDR1 LNHDA, CDR2 SQIVND (reference sequence). The CDR3 sequence is 14 residues long. Losses at the gene ends were 7 bases for V and 4 bases for J; bases not matched to a gene: 7. The CDR3 protein is CASTRTGGGNTIYF. The CDR3 nucleotides read TGTGCCAGTACCCGGACAGGAGGCGGAAACACCATATATTTT.

The chain employs TRBV7-2 and TRBJ1-1; D is unresolved. Trimming shortened V by 5 bases and J by 1 base, and 20 bases separated the two germline ends. CDR1 and CDR2 from the germline V gene are SGHTA and FQGNSA. This CDR3 is 17 amino acids long. The CDR3 DNA reads as TGTGCCAGCAGCAGAAGCCGGCGGGGAGGTAGGAACACTGAAGCTTTCTTT. This encodes CASSRSRRGGRNTEAFF.

This sequence joins TRBV3-1 (or the pseudogene TRBV3-2) and TRBJ2-5; no reliable D call. The V end was cut by 1 base, the J end by 5 bases, with 11 bases between. Germline lookup yields CDR1 LGHDT and CDR2 YNNKEL (reference sequence). The CDR3 is made up of 14 amino acids. The CDR3: CASSQANYGETQYF. CDR3 sequence (DNA): TGTGCCAGCAGCCAAGCCAACTATGGGGAGACCCAGTACTTC.

The chain carries TRBV9 and TRBJ1-3; D is uncertain. In germline, CDR1 is SGDLS, CDR2 YYNGEE. The CDR3 has 15 amino acids. Trimming removed 3 bases from V and 0 bases from J, with 10 bases in between. The CDR3 protein is CASSGTAGSGNTIYF. The CDR3 DNA follows: TGTGCCAGCAGCGGGACGGCGGGCTCTGGAAACACCATATATTTT.